The T cell receptor (beta chain) under discussion was sequenced for a study of blood T cell repertoires in COVID-19. Looking at the study overall: The United States, Italy and Spain provided the acute and convalescent COVID-19 samples. T cells, B-cell-depleted T cells, or PBMCs provided the cDNA or gDNA that served as material.

The cohort comprised adults aged about 18 to 90 years residing in 24 US areas. Participants reported their clinical history, and cohort assignment relied on those reports. In germline, CDR1 is SGHAT, CDR2 FQDESV (reference sequence). V was pared by 2 bases and J by 3 bases, with 2 bases of the junction left unmatched. CDR3 size: 15 residues. Profiling relied on immunoSEQ multiplex PCR, and the TCRdb table lists in-frame clones only, not all of them. The top ten clones hold roughly 6.3% of a sample with approximately 240,000 clones, approximately 90% of them seen once. This receptor was taken from a woman in her twenties or thirties with acute COVID-19. Material for sequencing was PBMCs or T cells enriched from blood (not recorded which). V is TRBV11-1 and J is TRBJ2-2; 8 bases line up with TRBD1. Here the CDR3 reads CASSLSGGDTGELFF. The DNA for the CDR3 is TGTGCCAGCAGCTTATCAGGGGGCGACACCGGGGAGCTGTTTTTT.